This T cell receptor beta chain was sequenced in a study of blood T cells in healthy people across ages. Study-wide results and limits: CMV infection status of these donors was not known.

Collection of 8.5 to 10 milliliters of peripheral blood was performed for each donor. Using a J-beta primer mix together with a sample-barcoded 5' primer, a second PCR was run for about 6 to 11 cycles. TCRdb reanalysed the 5' RACE reads using MiXCR and keeps one entry per CDR3 protein. This sample has about 590,000 distinct CDR3 sequences, with less than 35% found just once. This clonotype was picked up many times. Its specificity is not known. Sequencing was done on a sample of blood. The sequence came from a woman older than 75 in good health.

The CDR3 DNA is TGTGCCAGCAGCTTACTCCGGACAGGGCGGGTCAAAAACATTCAGTACTTC. It encodes CASSLLRTGRVKNIQYF. This rearrangement joins TRBV11-2 to TRBJ2-4, with 8 bases lining up with TRBD1. V gave up 2 bases and J gave up 3 bases; unmatched junction bases: 9. Germline CDR1 and CDR2: SGHAT and FQNNGV. This CDR3 has 17 residues.